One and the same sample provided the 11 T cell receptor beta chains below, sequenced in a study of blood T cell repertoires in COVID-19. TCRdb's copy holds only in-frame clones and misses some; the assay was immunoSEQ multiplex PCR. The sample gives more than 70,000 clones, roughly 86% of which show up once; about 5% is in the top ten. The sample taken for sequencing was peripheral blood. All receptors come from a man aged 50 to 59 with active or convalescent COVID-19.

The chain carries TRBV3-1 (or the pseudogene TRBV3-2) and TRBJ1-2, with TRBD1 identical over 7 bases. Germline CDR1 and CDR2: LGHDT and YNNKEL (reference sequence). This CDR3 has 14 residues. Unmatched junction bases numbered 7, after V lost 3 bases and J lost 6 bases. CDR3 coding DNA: TGTGCCAGCAGCCACGGGACAGCCCGGGATGGCTACACCTTC. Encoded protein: CASSHGTARDGYTF.

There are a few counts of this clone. Here the CDR3 reads CASSQDSGGAYNYGYTF. CDR3 nucleotides: TGTGCCAGCAGCCAAGATTCTGGGGGCGCCTATAACTATGGCTACACCTTC. The rearrangement uses TRBV3-1 (or the pseudogene TRBV3-2) and TRBJ1-2; D is perhaps TRBD1 (6 bases). Germline V CDR1 and CDR2: LGHDT, YNNKEL (reference sequence). V gave up 0 bases and J gave up 1 base, with 15 bases separating them. The CDR3 is 17 residues long.

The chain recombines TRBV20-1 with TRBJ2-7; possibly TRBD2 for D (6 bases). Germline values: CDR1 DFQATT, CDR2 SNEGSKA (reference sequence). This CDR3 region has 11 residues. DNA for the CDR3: TGCAGCGTCAGGGCGGGGCACGAGCAGTACGTC. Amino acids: CSVRAGHEQYV.

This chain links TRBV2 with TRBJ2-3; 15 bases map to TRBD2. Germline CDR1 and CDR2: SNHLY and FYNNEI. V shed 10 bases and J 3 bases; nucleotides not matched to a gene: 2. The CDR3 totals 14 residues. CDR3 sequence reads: CAIGTSGGTDTQYF. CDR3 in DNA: TGTGCCATCGGGACTAGCGGGGGGACAGATACGCAGTATTTT.

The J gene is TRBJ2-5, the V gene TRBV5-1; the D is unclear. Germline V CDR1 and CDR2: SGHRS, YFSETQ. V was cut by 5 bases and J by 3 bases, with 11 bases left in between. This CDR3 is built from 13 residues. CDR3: CASSLLPEETQYF. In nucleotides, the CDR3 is TGCGCCAGCAGTCTACTACCCGAAGAGACCCAGTACTTC.

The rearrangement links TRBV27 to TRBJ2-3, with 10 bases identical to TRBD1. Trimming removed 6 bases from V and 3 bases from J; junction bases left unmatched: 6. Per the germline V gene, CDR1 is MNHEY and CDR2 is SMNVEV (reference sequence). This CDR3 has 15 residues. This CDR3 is CASSPRDRGTDTQYF. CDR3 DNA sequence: TGTGCCAGCAGCCCCCGGGACAGGGGTACAGATACGCAGTATTTT.

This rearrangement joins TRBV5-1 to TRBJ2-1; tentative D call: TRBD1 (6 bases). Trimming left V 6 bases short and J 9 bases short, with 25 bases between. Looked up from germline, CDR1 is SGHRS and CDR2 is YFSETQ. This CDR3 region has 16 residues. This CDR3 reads CASTQTGARGGSEQFF. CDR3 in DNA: TGCGCCAGCACTCAAACCGGGGCGCGAGGGGGAAGTGAGCAGTTCTTC.

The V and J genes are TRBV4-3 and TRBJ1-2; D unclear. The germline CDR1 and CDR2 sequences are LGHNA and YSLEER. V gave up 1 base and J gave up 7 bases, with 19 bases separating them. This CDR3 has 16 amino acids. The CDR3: CASSQGGLTQGSGYTF. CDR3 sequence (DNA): TGCGCCAGCAGCCAAGGAGGGCTCACCCAAGGGAGTGGCTACACCTTC.

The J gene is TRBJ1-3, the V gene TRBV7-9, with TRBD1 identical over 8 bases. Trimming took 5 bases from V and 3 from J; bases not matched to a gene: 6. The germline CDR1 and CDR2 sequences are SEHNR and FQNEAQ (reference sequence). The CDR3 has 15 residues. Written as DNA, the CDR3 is TGTGCCAGCAGCCACGGACAGGGTGATGGAAACACCATATATTTT. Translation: CASSHGQGDGNTIYF.

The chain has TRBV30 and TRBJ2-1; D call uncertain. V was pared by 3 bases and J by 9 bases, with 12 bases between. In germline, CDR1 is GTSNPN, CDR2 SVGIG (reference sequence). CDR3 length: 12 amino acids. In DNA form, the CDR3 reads TGTGCCTGGAGACTCGTCGGTTTTGAGCAGTTCTTC. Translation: CAWRLVGFEQFF.

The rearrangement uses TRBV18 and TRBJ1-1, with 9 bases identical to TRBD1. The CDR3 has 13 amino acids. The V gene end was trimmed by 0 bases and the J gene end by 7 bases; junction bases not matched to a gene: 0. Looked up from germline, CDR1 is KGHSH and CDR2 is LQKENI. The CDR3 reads CASSPPGQGEAFF. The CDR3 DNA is TGTGCCAGCTCACCACCGGGACAGGGTGAAGCTTTCTTT.